The 27 T cell receptor beta chains below come from one sample, sequenced in a study of blood T cell repertoires in COVID-19. Clones were read by immunoSEQ multiplex PCR, and TCRdb kept only the in-frame ones, dropping some. The sample holds some 110,000 clones, 65% to 80% seen once. Specimen: peripheral blood. Receptors originate from a man in his fifties or sixties with acute or convalescent COVID-19.

The chain has TRBV13 and TRBJ1-3; D remains unclear. Germline V gene data show CDR1 as PRHDT and CDR2 as FYEKMQ (reference sequence). CDR3 length: 14 residues. V shed 5 bases and J shed 4 bases, with 12 bases lying between them. As DNA, the CDR3 is TGTGCCAGCAGCCCCCCCCCATTGGGAAACACCATATATTTT. Its protein is CASSPPPLGNTIYF.

The V and J genes are TRBV27 and TRBJ1-1, with D perhaps TRBD1 (5 bases). The germline V gene encodes CDR1 MNHEY and CDR2 SMNVEV (reference sequence). V gave up 3 bases and J gave up 8 bases, with 10 bases separating them. CDR3 length equals 12 residues. The CDR3 spells CASSFWAGEAFF. CDR3 nucleotide sequence: TGTGCCAGCAGTTTTTGGGCAGGGGAAGCTTTCTTT.

The chain has TRBV27 and TRBJ2-4; TRBD1 matches 8 bases. After removal of 8 bases from V and 10 bases from J, the junction contained 10 bases not matched to a gene. Germline V gene sequence: CDR1 MNHEY, CDR2 SMNVEV (reference sequence). CDR3 length equals 13 residues. Here the CDR3 reads CASRADRDRIQYF. CDR3 coding DNA: TGTGCCAGCCGGGCGGACAGGGACCGAATTCAGTACTTC.

V gene TRBV11-3 combines with J gene TRBJ2-1; 13 nucleotides align to TRBD2. This CDR3 has 15 amino acids. Germline assignment: CDR1 SGHNT and CDR2 YENEEA. J was trimmed by 10 bases and V by 5 bases; bases with no gene match: 8. CDR3 sequence (DNA): TGTGCCAGCAGCCCTGGACTAGCGGGAGTGGGAGAGCAGTTCTTC. It specifies CASSPGLAGVGEQFF.

The J gene is TRBJ2-7, the V gene TRBV24-1, with 9 positions matching TRBD1. The CDR3 runs 15 residues. The trim removed 4 bases at V and 7 bases at J, leaving 10 bases unmatched. Looked up from germline, CDR1 is KGHDR and CDR2 is SFDVKD. This CDR3 reads CATSDQDRGVREQYF. Written as DNA, the CDR3 is TGTGCCACCAGTGACCAGGACAGGGGAGTGAGGGAGCAGTACTTC.

The rearrangement uses TRBV2 and TRBJ1-5; D is perhaps TRBD1 (5 bases). CDR1 and CDR2 from the germline V gene are SNHLY and FYNNEI. This CDR3 has 15 amino acids. Deletions cut 4 bases from V and 6 bases from J, with 16 bases between. CDR3 sequence (DNA): TGTGCCAGCAGTGTGGACCCTCAGGGTAGTCAGCCCCAGCATTTT. It yields the protein CASSVDPQGSQPQHF.

This clone was picked up many times. The chain has TRBV5-4 and TRBJ1-2, with D possibly matching TRBD1 (5 bases). Trimming shortened V by 3 bases and J by 6 bases, and 12 bases separated the two germline ends. The CDR3 totals 13 residues. Germline CDR1 and CDR2: SGHNT and YYREEE (reference sequence). CDR3 protein: CASSYPGINGYTF. CDR3 sequence (DNA): TGTGCCAGCAGCTACCCAGGGATAAATGGCTACACCTTC.

DNA of the CDR3: TGTGCCAGAAAGGGGACAGTACAAGAGACCCAGTACTTC. Its protein is CARKGTVQETQYF. J is TRBJ2-5 and V is TRBV2, with 7 nucleotides matching TRBD1. The germline V gene has CDR1 SNHLY and CDR2 FYNNEI. This CDR3 is 13 amino acids long. The ends lost 9 bases at V and 2 bases at J; junction bases unmatched: 6. Looking up the rest from reference TRBV2 and TRBJ2-5 gives the full variable domain: EPEVTQTPSHQVTQMGQEVILRCVPISNHLYFYWYRQILGQKVEFLVSFYNNEISEKSEIFDDQFSVERPDGSNFTLKIRSTKLEDSAMYFCARKGTVQETQYFGPGTRLLVL.

This clone was counted once. Other nucleotide sequences in the sample specify the same CDR3. The V gene is TRBV28, the J gene TRBJ2-5; TRBD2 matches 9 bases. With V trimmed by 2 bases and J by 5 bases, 3 bases remained unmatched. There are 14 residues in the CDR3. The V gene's germline CDR1 is MDHEN and CDR2 SYDVKM. The DNA of the CDR3 is TGTGCCAGCAGTTTAAGCGGGAGGTTGGAGACCCAGTACTTC. This codes for CASSLSGRLETQYF.

The chain is built from TRBV11-2 and TRBJ1-4; possibly TRBD1 for D (6 bases). The CDR3 consists of 16 residues. V gave up 5 bases and J gave up 3 bases, with 16 bases separating them. Germline V gene lookup returns CDR1 SGHAT and CDR2 FQNNGV. The CDR3 nucleotides are TGTGCCAGCAGCCTCAGAACAGGGAGGGCTAATGAAAAACTGTTTTTT. Protein: CASSLRTGRANEKLFF.

The chain recombines TRBV5-1 with TRBJ2-1; 9 nucleotides match TRBD1. The V gene end was trimmed by 2 bases and the J gene end by 3 bases; junction bases not matched to a gene: 3. This CDR3 region has 15 residues. Germline-derived CDR1 and CDR2 are SGHRS and YFSETQ. The CDR3 spells CASSLRQGDYNEQFF. CDR3 nucleotide sequence: TGCGCCAGCAGCTTACGACAGGGGGACTACAATGAGCAGTTCTTC.

The rearrangement links TRBV27 to TRBJ2-1, with 8 bases lining up with TRBD2. V shed 6 bases, J shed 13 bases, and the junction held 5 bases outside the gene matches. The length of the CDR3 is 11 residues. From germline, CDR1 is MNHEY and CDR2 SMNVEV (reference sequence). CDR3 in amino acids: CASSPGTRQFF. As DNA, the CDR3 is TGTGCCAGCAGCCCCGGGACTAGACAGTTCTTC.

The DNA of the CDR3 is TGCGCCAGCAGCCAAGATCTAGAGGTGAGGACTGAAGCTTTCTTT. Translating gives CASSQDLEVRTEAFF. This chain uses TRBV4-1 with TRBJ1-1, with D unclear. Germline values: CDR1 MGHRA, CDR2 YSYEKL. CDR3 length equals 15 residues. V dropped 0 bases and J dropped 5 bases, with 13 bases sitting between them.

The chain links TRBV9 to TRBJ2-2; TRBD2 aligns across 10 bases. The germline gives CDR1 SGDLS, CDR2 YYNGEE. The J segment lost 4 bases and the V segment lost 4 bases, leaving 10 bases of the junction unmatched. CDR3 size: 17 residues. The CDR3 is CASSSGLAGAATGELFF. CDR3 bases: TGTGCCAGCAGCAGCGGTCTAGCGGGGGCGGCCACCGGGGAGCTGTTTTTT.

The rearrangement joins TRBV5-1 to TRBJ2-3, with 9 nucleotides matching TRBD2. After removal of 0 bases from V and 2 bases from J, the junction contained 7 bases not matched to a gene. CDR1 is SGHRS, CDR2 YFSETQ, per germline. The CDR3 is made up of 17 amino acids. The CDR3 is CASSLVSGGRITDTQYF. CDR3 sequence (DNA): TGCGCCAGCAGCTTGGTTAGCGGGGGCCGGATCACAGATACGCAGTATTTT. The variable domain in full, with the rest retrieved from reference TRBV5-1 and TRBJ2-3, is KAGVTQTPRYLIKTRGQQVTLSCSPISGHRSVSWYQQTPGQGLQFLFEYFSETQRNKGNFPGRFSGRQFSNSRSEMNVSTLELGDSALYLCASSLVSGGRITDTQYFGPGTRLTVL.

The chain carries TRBV3-1 (or the pseudogene TRBV3-2) and TRBJ2-7; 9 bases match TRBD2. Losses at the gene ends were 4 bases for V and 2 bases for J; bases not matched to a gene: 9. This CDR3 spans 16 amino acids. Per the germline V gene, CDR1 is LGHDT and CDR2 is YNNKEL (reference sequence). CDR3 bases: TGTGCCAGCAGCCGCGGCCCGGGACTAGCCACCTACGAGCAGTACTTC. The encoded protein is CASSRGPGLATYEQYF.

Only a few counts were recorded for this clone. The rearrangement joins TRBV2 to TRBJ2-7; D is perhaps TRBD1 (5 bases). Per the germline V gene, CDR1 is SNHLY and CDR2 is FYNNEI. With 3 bases removed from V and 2 bases from J, the gap between germline ends came to 14 bases. There are 15 residues in the CDR3. Written as DNA, the CDR3 is TGTGCCAGCAGTGAGGTAGGGGTAGGGGCCTACGAGCAGTACTTC. This translates into CASSEVGVGAYEQYF.

This chain uses TRBV5-5 with TRBJ2-5, with 10 positions matching TRBD1. Germline values: CDR1 SGHKS, CDR2 YYEKEE (reference sequence). With V trimmed by 4 bases and J by 4 bases, 7 bases remained unmatched. This CDR3 contains 15 residues. The CDR3 reads CASSEDRGWVETQYF. The CDR3 DNA follows: TGTGCCAGCAGCGAGGACAGGGGGTGGGTAGAGACCCAGTACTTC.

The rearrangement links TRBV18 to TRBJ1-2; 7 positions match TRBD1. The CDR3 covers 14 residues. Per the germline V gene, CDR1 is KGHSH and CDR2 is LQKENI. With 3 bases clipped from V and 10 bases from J, the junction kept 11 bases outside the gene matches. Written as DNA, the CDR3 is TGTGCCAGCTCACCCGCCGGGACAGAGGGTATCTACACCTTC. It yields the protein CASSPAGTEGIYTF.

The rearrangement uses TRBV28 and TRBJ1-2; the D is unclear. V gave up 5 bases and J gave up 9 bases, with 16 bases separating them. Per germline, CDR1 MDHEN and CDR2 SYDVKM. This CDR3 spans 13 amino acids. The CDR3 spells CASSDSRLSSYTF. The CDR3 region has the DNA TGTGCCAGCAGTGATTCTCGACTAAGTAGCTACACCTTC.

The chain recombines TRBV20-1 with TRBJ1-1; D gene uncertain. Per the germline V gene, CDR1 is DFQATT and CDR2 is SNEGSKA (reference sequence). The CDR3 runs 11 residues. V was cut by 4 bases and J by 7 bases, with 10 bases left in between. CDR3 in DNA: TGCAGTGCTACCCGGGTAGTTGAAGCTTTCTTT. Amino acids: CSATRVVEAFF.

This chain connects TRBV13 to TRBJ1-6, with D maybe TRBD1 (6 bases). The CDR3 runs to 14 residues. Germline CDR1 is PRHDT and CDR2 is FYEKMQ (reference sequence). V was cut by 5 bases and J by 7 bases, with 12 bases left in between. The CDR3 DNA is TGTGCCAGCAGCCTTACAGGGACCAATTCACCCCTCCACTTT. It is translated as CASSLTGTNSPLHF.

V is TRBV19 and J is TRBJ2-7; TRBD1 might be the D (6 bases). Trimming left V 8 bases short and J 2 bases short, with 19 bases between. CDR1 and CDR2 (germline): LNHDA, SQIVND (reference sequence). The CDR3 length is 15 residues. The CDR3 DNA sequence: TGTGCCAGTTCTTTGGGCCTGACAGGCCCCTACGAGCAGTACTTC. Translating it yields CASSLGLTGPYEQYF.

The table lists this clone with a few counts. The chain employs TRBV19 and TRBJ1-2; tentative D call: TRBD1 (6 bases). V was trimmed by 1 base and J by 6 bases, leaving 15 bases between them. Germline CDR1 and CDR2: LNHDA and SQIVND (reference sequence). The length of the CDR3 is 15 residues. CDR3 bases: TGTGCCAGTAGTATAGCAGGGGCGAGATTGGATGGCTACACCTTC. Translation gives CASSIAGARLDGYTF.

This chain uses TRBV19 with TRBJ1-5; 7 bases agree with TRBD1. Germline V lookup: CDR1 LNHDA, CDR2 SQIVND (reference sequence). Losses at the gene ends were 5 bases for V and 0 bases for J; bases not matched to a gene: 10. The CDR3 runs 17 residues. The CDR3 region has the DNA TGTGCCAGTAGTGGGACAGCTAGCTCCTATAGCAATCAGCCCCAGCATTTT. It encodes CASSGTASSYSNQPQHF.

J is TRBJ1-2 and V is TRBV19; tentatively, D is TRBD1 (6 bases). Trimming left V 1 base short and J 8 bases short, with 11 bases between. This CDR3 region has 13 residues. Germline CDR1 reads LNHDA; CDR2 reads SQIVND (reference sequence). The CDR3 coding sequence is TGTGCCAGTAGTATAGGGGGCACAGGGGGCTACACCTTC. This gives the protein CASSIGGTGGYTF.

This clone is a singleton in its sample. This chain connects TRBV28 to TRBJ1-2; TRBD1 matches at 9 bases. V lost 6 bases and J lost 3; bases outside the gene matches: 8. This CDR3 region has 15 residues. CDR1 is MDHEN, CDR2 SYDVKM, per germline. CDR3 nucleotide sequence: TGTGCCAGCAGCACTACAGGGGGCAAAGACTATGGCTACACCTTC. Amino acids: CASSTTGGKDYGYTF.